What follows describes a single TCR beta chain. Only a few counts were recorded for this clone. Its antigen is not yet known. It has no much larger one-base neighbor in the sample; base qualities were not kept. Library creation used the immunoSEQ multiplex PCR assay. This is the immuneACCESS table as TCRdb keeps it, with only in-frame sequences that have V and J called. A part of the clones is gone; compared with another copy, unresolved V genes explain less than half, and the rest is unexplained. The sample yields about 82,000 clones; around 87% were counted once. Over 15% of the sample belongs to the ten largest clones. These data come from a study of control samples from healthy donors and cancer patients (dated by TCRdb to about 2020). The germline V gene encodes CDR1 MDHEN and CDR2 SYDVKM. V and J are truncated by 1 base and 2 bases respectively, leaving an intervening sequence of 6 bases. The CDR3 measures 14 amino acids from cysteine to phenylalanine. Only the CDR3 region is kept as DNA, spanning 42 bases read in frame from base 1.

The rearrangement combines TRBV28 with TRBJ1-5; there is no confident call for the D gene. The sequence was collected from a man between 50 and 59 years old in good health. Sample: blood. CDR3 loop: CASSLSQGNQPQHF. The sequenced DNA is TGTGCCAGCAGTTTATCCCAGGGCAATCAGCCCCAGCATTTT. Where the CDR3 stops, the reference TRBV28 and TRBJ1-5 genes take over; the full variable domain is DVKVTQSSRYLVKRTGEKVFLECVQDMDHENMFWYRQDPGLGLRLIYFSYDVKMKEKGDIPEGYSVSREKKERFSLILESASTNQTSMYLCASSLSQGNQPQHFGDGTRLSIL.